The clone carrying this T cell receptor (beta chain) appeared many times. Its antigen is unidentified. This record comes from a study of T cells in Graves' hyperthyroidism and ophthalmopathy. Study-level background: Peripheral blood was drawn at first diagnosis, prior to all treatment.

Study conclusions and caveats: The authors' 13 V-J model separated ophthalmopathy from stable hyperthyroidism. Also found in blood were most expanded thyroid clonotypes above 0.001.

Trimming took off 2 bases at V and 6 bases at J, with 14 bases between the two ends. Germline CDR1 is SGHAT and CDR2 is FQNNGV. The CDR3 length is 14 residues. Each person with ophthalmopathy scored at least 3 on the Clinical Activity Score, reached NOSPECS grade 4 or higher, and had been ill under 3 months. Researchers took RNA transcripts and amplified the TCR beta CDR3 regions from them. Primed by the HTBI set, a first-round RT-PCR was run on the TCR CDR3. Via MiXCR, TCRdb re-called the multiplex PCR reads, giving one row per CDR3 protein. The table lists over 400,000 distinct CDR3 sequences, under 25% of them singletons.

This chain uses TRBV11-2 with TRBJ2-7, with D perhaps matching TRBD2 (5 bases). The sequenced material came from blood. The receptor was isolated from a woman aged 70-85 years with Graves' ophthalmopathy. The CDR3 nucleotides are TGTGCCAGCAGCTTATTAAGTAATGCGGGCGAGCAGTACTTC. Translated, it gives CASSLLSNAGEQYF.